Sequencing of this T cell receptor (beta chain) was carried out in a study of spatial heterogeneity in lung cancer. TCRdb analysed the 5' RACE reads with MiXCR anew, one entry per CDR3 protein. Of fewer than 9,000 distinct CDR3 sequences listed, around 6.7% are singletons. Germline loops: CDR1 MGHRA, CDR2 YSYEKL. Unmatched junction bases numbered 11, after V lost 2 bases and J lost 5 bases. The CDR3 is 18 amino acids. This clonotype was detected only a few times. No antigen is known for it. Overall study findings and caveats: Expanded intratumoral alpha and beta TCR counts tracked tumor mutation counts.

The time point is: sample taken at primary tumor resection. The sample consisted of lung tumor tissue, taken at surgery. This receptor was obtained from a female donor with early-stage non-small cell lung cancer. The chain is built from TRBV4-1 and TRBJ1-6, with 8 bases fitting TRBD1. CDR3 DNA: TGCGCCAGCAGCCAAAGGCTTAAGTCGGACAGGGATAATTCACCCCTCCACTTT. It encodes CASSQRLKSDRDNSPLHF.